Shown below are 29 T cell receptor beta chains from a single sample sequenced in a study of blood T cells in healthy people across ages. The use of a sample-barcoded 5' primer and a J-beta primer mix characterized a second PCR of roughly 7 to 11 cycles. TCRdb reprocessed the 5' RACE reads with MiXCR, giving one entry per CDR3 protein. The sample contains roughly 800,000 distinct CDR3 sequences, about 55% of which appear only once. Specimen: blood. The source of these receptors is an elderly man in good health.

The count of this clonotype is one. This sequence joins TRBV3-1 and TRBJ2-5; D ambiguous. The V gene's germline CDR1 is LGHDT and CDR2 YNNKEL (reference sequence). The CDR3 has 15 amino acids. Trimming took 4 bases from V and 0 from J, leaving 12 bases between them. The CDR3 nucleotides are TGTGCCAGCAGCCCCCACCTTATCGACCAAGAGACCCAGTACTTC. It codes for CASSPHLIDQETQYF.

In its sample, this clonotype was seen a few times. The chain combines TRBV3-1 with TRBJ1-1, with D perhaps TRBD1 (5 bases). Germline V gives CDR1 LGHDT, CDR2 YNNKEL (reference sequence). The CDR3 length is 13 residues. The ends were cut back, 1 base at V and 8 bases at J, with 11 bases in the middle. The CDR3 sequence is CASSQVAGPEAFF. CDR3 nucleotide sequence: TGTGCCAGCAGCCAAGTCGCGGGGCCCGAAGCTTTCTTT. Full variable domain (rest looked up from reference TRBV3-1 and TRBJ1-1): DTAVSQTPKYLVTQMGNDKSIKCEQNLGHDTMYWYKQDSKKFLKIMFSYNNKELIINETVPNRFSPKSPDKAHLNLHINSLELGDSAVYFCASSQVAGPEAFFGQGTRLTVV.

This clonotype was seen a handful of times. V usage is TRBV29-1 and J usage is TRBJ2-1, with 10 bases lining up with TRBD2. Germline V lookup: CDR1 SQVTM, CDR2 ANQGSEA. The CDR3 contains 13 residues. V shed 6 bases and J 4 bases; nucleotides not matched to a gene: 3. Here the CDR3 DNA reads TGCAGCGTCGGACTAGCGGCATACAATGAGCAGTTCTTC. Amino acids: CSVGLAAYNEQFF.

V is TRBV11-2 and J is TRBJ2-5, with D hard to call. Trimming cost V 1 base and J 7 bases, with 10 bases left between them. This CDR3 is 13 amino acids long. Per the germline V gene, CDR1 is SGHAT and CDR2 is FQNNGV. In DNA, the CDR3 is TGTGCCAGCAGCTTAGCCGCGTTTGGGACCCAGTACTTC. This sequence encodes CASSLAAFGTQYF. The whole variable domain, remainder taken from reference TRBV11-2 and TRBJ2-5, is EAGVAQSPRYKIIEKRQSVAFWCNPISGHATLYWYQQILGQGPKLLIQFQNNGVVDDSQLPKDRFSAERLKGVDSTLKIQPAKLEDSAVYLCASSLAAFGTQYFGPGTRLLVL.

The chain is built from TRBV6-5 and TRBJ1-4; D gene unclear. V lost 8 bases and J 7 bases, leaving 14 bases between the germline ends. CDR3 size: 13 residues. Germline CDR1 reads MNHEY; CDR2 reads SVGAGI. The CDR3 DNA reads TGTGCCAGCGGATTGGGTGGCCCTGAAAAACTGTTTTTT. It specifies CASGLGGPEKLFF.

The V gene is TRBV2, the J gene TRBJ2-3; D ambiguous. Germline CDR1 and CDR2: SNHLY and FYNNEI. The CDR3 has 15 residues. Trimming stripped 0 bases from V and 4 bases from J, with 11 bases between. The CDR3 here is CASSEALGRADTQYF. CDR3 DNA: TGTGCCAGCAGTGAAGCGCTCGGCAGAGCAGATACGCAGTATTTT. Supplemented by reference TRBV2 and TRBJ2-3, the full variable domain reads EPEVTQTPSHQVTQMGQEVILRCVPISNHLYFYWYRQILGQKVEFLVSFYNNEISEKSEIFDDQFSVERPDGSNFTLKIRSTKLEDSAMYFCASSEALGRADTQYFGPGTRLTVL.

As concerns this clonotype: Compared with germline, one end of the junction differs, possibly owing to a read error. CDR3 DNA: TGCGCCAGCAGCCAGGCGAGAGGGGAGACCCAGTACTTC. Protein: CASSQARGETQYF. The rearrangement links TRBV7-2 to TRBJ2-5; D possibly corresponds to TRBD2 (5 bases). Looked up from germline, CDR1 is SGHTA and CDR2 is FQGNSA. The CDR3 covers 13 residues.

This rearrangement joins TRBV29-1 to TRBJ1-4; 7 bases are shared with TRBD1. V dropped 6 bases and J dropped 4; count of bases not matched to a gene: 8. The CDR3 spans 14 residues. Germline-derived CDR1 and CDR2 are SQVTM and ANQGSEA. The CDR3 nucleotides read TGCAGCGTCCAAGGGGGGACAGTTAATGAAAAACTGTTTTTT. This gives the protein CSVQGGTVNEKLFF.

CDR3 bases: TGTGCCAGCAGTTCCGGGACAGGGAGGACTAGCGGTCCGGGGACCCAGTACTTC. Translated: CASSSGTGRTSGPGTQYF. The chain is built from TRBV27 and TRBJ2-5, with D possibly being TRBD2 (10 bases). Germline assignment: CDR1 MNHEY and CDR2 SMNVEV (reference sequence). Trimming shortened V by 4 bases and J by 7 bases, and 28 bases separated the two germline ends. This CDR3 has 18 residues.

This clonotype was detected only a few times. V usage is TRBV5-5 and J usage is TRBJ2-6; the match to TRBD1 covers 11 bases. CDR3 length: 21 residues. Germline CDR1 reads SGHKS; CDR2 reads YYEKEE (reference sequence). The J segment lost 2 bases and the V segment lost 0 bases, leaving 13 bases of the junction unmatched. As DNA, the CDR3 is TGTGCCAGCAGCTTGGCTTTTGGACAGGGGGCAAAGAGGGCTGGGGCCAACGTCCTGACTTTC. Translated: CASSLAFGQGAKRAGANVLTF.

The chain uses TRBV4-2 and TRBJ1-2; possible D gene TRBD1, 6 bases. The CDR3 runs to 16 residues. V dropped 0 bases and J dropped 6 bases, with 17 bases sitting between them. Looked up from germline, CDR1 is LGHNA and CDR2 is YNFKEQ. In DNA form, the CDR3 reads TGTGCCAGCAGCCAAGATTGGGGGCGGGAGGGGGATGGCTACACCTTC. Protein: CASSQDWGREGDGYTF.

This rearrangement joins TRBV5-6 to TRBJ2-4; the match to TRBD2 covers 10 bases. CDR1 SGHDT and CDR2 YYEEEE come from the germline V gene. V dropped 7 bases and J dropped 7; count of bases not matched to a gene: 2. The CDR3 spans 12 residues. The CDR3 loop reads CASAAGGNIQYF. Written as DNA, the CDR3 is TGTGCCAGCGCAGCGGGAGGGAACATTCAGTACTTC. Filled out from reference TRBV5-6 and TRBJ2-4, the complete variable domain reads DAGVTQSPTHLIKTRGQQVTLRCSPKSGHDTVSWYQQALGQGPQFIFQYYEEEERQRGNFPDRFSGHQFPNYSSELNVNALLLGDSALYLCASAAGGNIQYFGAGTRLSVL.

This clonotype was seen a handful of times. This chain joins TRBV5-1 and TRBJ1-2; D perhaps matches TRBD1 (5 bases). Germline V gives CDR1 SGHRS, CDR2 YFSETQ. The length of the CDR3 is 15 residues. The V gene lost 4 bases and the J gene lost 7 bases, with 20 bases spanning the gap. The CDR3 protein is CASSLRDPQASGYTF. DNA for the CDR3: TGCGCCAGCAGCCTGCGGGACCCTCAGGCCTCTGGCTACACCTTC.

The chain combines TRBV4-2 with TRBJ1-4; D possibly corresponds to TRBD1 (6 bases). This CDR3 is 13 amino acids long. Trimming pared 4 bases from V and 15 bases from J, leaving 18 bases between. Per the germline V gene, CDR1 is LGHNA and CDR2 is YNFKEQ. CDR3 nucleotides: TGTGCCAGCAGCCTGGGGAGGCAACAGGGAATGTTTTTT. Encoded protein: CASSLGRQQGMFF.

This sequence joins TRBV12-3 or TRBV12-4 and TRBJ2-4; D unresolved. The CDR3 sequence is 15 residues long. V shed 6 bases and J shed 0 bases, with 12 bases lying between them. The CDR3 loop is CASSRLWPAKNIQYF. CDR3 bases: TGTGCCAGCAGCCGCCTCTGGCCAGCCAAAAACATTCAGTACTTC.

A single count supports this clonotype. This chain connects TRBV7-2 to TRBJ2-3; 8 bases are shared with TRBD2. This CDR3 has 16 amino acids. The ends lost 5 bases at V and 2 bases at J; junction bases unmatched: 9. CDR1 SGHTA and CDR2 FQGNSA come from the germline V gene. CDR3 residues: CASSIGSGKTTDTQYF. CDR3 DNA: TGTGCCAGCAGCATAGGTAGCGGGAAGACCACAGATACGCAGTATTTT.

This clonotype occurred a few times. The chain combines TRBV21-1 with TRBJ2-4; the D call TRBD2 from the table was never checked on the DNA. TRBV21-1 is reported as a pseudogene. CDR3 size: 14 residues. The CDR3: CASSLSGGINIQYF. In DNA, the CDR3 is TGTGCCAGCAGCCTGAGCGGGGGTATAAACATTCAGTACTTC.

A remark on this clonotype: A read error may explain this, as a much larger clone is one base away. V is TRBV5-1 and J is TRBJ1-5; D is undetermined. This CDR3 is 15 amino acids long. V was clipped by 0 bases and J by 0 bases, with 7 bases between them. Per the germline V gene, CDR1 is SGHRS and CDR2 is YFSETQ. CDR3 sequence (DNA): TGCGCCAGCAGCTTGGACGGAAATAGCAATCAGCCCCAGCATTTT. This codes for CASSLDGNSNQPQHF.

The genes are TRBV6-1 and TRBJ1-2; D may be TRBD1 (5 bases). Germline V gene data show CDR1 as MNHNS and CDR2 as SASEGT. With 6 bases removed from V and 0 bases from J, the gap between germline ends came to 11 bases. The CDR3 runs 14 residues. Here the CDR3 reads CASRRGGTNYGYTF. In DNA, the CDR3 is TGTGCCAGCAGGCGGGGGGGAACTAACTATGGCTACACCTTC.

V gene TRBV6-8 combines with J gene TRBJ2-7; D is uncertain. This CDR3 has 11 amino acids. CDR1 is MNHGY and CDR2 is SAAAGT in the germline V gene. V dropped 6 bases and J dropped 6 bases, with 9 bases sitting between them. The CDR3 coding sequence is TGTGCCAGCAGCGCAGGTTTCGAGCAGTACTTC. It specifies CASSAGFEQYF.

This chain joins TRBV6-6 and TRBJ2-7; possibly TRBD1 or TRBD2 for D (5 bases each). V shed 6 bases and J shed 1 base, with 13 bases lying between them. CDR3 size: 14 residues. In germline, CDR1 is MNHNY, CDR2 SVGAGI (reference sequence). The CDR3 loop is CASSYPGRSYEQYF. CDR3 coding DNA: TGTGCCAGCAGCTACCCAGGGAGATCCTACGAGCAGTACTTC.

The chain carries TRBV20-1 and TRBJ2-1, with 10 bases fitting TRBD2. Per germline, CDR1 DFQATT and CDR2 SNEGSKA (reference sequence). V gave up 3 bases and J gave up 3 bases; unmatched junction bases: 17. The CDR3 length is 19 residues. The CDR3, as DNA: TGCAGTGCTAGCGCCAGCGGGGGGGGGTCGATAAGGAACTACAATGAGCAGTTCTTC. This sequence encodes CSASASGGGSIRNYNEQFF.

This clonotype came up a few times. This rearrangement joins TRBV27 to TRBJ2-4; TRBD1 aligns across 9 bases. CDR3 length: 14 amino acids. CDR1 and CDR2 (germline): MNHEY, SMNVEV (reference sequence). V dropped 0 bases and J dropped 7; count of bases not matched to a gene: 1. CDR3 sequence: CASSLSGTGNIQYF. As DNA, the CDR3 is TGTGCCAGCAGTTTATCGGGGACAGGGAACATTCAGTACTTC.

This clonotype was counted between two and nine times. Here the CDR3 reads CSVLSRQSSYNEQFF. The CDR3 DNA follows: TGCAGCGTCCTTAGTCGCCAGAGCTCCTACAATGAGCAGTTCTTC. The genes are TRBV29-1 and TRBJ2-1; D remains ambiguous. V dropped 6 bases and J dropped 0 bases, with 15 bases sitting between them. The CDR3 spans 15 residues. Germline CDR1 is SQVTM and CDR2 is ANQGSEA.

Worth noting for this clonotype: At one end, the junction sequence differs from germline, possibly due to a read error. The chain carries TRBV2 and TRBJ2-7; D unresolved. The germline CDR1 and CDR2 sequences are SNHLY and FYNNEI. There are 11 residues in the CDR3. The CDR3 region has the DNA TGTGCTAGCAGTATATTATACGAGCAGTACTTC. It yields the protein CASSILYEQYF.

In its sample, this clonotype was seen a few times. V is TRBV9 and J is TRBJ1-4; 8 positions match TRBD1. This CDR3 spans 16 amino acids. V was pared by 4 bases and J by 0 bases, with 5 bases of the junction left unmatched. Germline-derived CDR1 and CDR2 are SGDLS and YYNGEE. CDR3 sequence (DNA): TGTGCCAGCAGCAAGGGACAGGATGCAACTAATGAAAAACTGTTTTTT. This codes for CASSKGQDATNEKLFF.

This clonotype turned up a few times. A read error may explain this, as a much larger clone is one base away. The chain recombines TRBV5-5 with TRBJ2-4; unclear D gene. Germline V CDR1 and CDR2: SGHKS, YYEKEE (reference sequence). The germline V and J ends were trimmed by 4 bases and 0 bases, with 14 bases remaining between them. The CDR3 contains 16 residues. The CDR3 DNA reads TGTGCCAGCAGCACCGGCGCGACGGGAGCCAAAAACATTCAGTACTTC. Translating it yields CASSTGATGAKNIQYF. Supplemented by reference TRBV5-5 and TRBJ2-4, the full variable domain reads DAGVTQSPTHLIKTRGQQVTLRCSPISGHKSVSWYQQVLGQGPQFIFQYYEKEERGRGNFPDRFSARQFPNYSSELNVNALLLGDSALYLCASSTGATGAKNIQYFGAGTRLSVL.

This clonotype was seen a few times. CDR3 nucleotide sequence: TGTGCCACCAGTGATTGGCCCGGGGGGCTGGAGACCCAGTACTTC. As protein: CATSDWPGGLETQYF. This chain connects TRBV24-1 to TRBJ2-5; possibly TRBD2 for D (7 bases). There are 15 residues in the CDR3. Germline V gene sequence: CDR1 KGHDR, CDR2 SFDVKD. Deletions cut 2 bases from V and 5 bases from J, with 14 bases between.

Here the CDR3 DNA reads TGCAGTGCTAGAGCAGGGGAAGCGGGGGCCCAAGAGACCCAGTACTTC. It yields the protein CSARAGEAGAQETQYF. This chain links TRBV20-1 with TRBJ2-5; TRBD2 matches 8 bases. Germline values: CDR1 DFQATT, CDR2 SNEGSKA (reference sequence). The V and J ends lost 1 base and 1 base, in that order; junction bases with no gene match: 8. The CDR3 spans 16 residues.